Shown below are 26 T cell receptor beta chains from a single sample sequenced in a study of blood T cells in healthy people across ages (dated by TCRdb to the mid-2010s). The library was produced with 5' RACE. The sequencer listed for this sample is Illumina HiSeq 2500. A second PCR of roughly 6 to 12 cycles was performed with a sample-barcoded 5' primer and a J-beta primer mix. In-frame beta chains were kept once TCRdb had trimmed the public reads at Q25 with fastp and called clones with MiXCR. Here each entry gathers all rows of one CDR3 protein and keeps the most common genes and DNA. The table for this sample lists about 590,000 distinct CDR3 sequences; about 30% of them were counted only once. More than 15% of the sample rests with the top ten. The sample consisted of blood. All receptors come from a woman over 75 in good health.

This clonotype was found many times. V and J are TRBV29-1 and TRBJ2-1; the match to TRBD2 covers 9 bases. This CDR3 has 18 residues. Germline assignment: CDR1 SQVTM and CDR2 ANQGSEA. The J segment lost 0 bases and the V segment lost 2 bases, leaving 11 bases of the junction unmatched. The CDR3: CSVEPPSGVDFSYNEQFF. The CDR3 coding sequence is TGCAGCGTTGAACCGCCTAGCGGGGTCGATTTCTCCTACAATGAGCAGTTCTTC.

This clonotype was seen repeatedly, ten times or more. The chain couples TRBV3-1 to TRBJ2-3; no clear D gene. Germline V gives CDR1 LGHDT, CDR2 YNNKEL (reference sequence). CDR3 length: 13 amino acids. Trimming pared 1 base from V and 6 bases from J, leaving 8 bases between. CDR3 region: CASSQAWSDTQYF. The DNA for the CDR3 is TGTGCCAGCAGCCAAGCTTGGTCCGATACGCAGTATTTT.

The chain combines TRBV30 with TRBJ1-1; D not resolved. V lost 8 bases to trimming and J lost 4 bases, with 14 bases between them. The CDR3 is made up of 12 amino acids. Germline-derived CDR1 and CDR2 are GTSNPN and SVGIG (reference sequence). The CDR3, as DNA: TGTGCCCTGGACCGGGGTCGCACTGAAGCTTTCTTT. As protein: CALDRGRTEAFF.

In the case of this clonotype: With a much larger clone just one base away, this may be a read error. The rearrangement uses TRBV5-6 and TRBJ1-2, with 10 bases fitting TRBD1. Germline V lookup: CDR1 SGHDT, CDR2 YYEEEE. V trimming: 0 bases; J trimming: 8 bases; junction bases outside the gene matches: 10. The CDR3 sequence is 16 residues long. The CDR3, as DNA: TGTGCCAGCAGCTTGGCCGTTGGACAGGGGGGGAGAGGCTACACCTTC. It yields the protein CASSLAVGQGGRGYTF.

This chain connects TRBV7-6 to TRBJ2-2; 9 bases line up with TRBD2. This CDR3 is built from 16 residues. Germline assignment: CDR1 SGHVS and CDR2 FNYEAQ. Germline trimming cut 0 bases from V and 5 bases from J; bases unmatched to any gene: 4. The CDR3 nucleotides are TGTGCCAGCAGCTTAGCCGGACTAGCGTCAACCGGGGAGCTGTTTTTT. Translating gives CASSLAGLASTGELFF.

At least ten counts were recorded for this clonotype. V is TRBV29-1 and J is TRBJ2-1; maybe TRBD2 (6 bases). Germline lookup yields CDR1 SQVTM and CDR2 ANQGSEA. Trimming removed 3 bases at V and 11 bases at J, with 11 bases between. CDR3 length: 11 residues. The CDR3 region is CSVDVGGKQFF. Here the CDR3 DNA reads TGCAGCGTTGACGTGGGCGGGAAGCAGTTCTTC.

This clonotype was counted many times. The chain uses TRBV27 and TRBJ2-7; possibly TRBD1 for D (5 bases). The V and J ends lost 1 base and 2 bases respectively, with 9 bases between them. The CDR3 sequence is 14 residues long. Germline assignment: CDR1 MNHEY and CDR2 SMNVEV (reference sequence). CDR3 sequence: CASSLYRFPYEQYF. The CDR3 nucleotides are TGTGCCAGCAGTTTATACAGGTTCCCCTACGAGCAGTACTTC.

In its sample, this clonotype was seen a few times. This may stem from a read error, because a much larger clone lies one nucleotide away. The rearrangement joins TRBV11-2 to TRBJ2-6; 11 bases align to TRBD1. CDR1 is SGHAT, CDR2 FQNNGV, per germline. There are 19 residues in the CDR3. CDR3: CASSPTYGTGGSGASVLTF. The CDR3 DNA reads TGTGCCAGCAGCCCTACTTACGGGACAGGGGGGTCTGGGGCCAGCGTCCTGACTTTC.

This clonotype was counted at least ten times. V gene TRBV28 combines with J gene TRBJ1-5, with no clear D. The CDR3 has 14 amino acids. The V end lost 3 bases, the J end lost 1 base, and 7 bases lay between the germline ends. Germline V gene data show CDR1 as MDHEN and CDR2 as SYDVKM. The CDR3 is CASSFPGSNQPQHF. The CDR3 DNA is TGTGCCAGCAGTTTTCCGGGGAGCAATCAGCCCCAGCATTTT.

This clonotype was found many times. This chain connects TRBV11-3 to TRBJ2-1; D is uncertain. The CDR3 runs 11 residues. V dropped 5 bases and J dropped 10 bases, with 9 bases sitting between them. Germline CDR1 SGHNT, CDR2 YENEEA. The chain's CDR3 is CASSDKREQFF. As DNA, the CDR3 is TGTGCCAGCAGCGACAAACGAGAGCAGTTCTTC.

V and J are TRBV4-1 and TRBJ1-1, with unresolved D. Trimming left V 0 bases short and J 5 bases short, with 16 bases between. CDR3 size: 16 residues. Germline lookup yields CDR1 MGHRA and CDR2 YSYEKL. The CDR3 loop is CASSQDKRPLGTEAFF. CDR3 DNA sequence: TGCGCCAGCAGCCAAGATAAGAGACCCCTGGGGACTGAAGCTTTCTTT.

This clonotype was seen at least ten times. The rearrangement links TRBV7-3 to TRBJ2-5; 9 bases line up with TRBD2. The CDR3 consists of 16 residues. V lost 5 bases, J lost 1 base, and 8 bases stayed unmatched. Germline CDR1 reads SGHTA; CDR2 reads FQGTGA. The CDR3: CASSPRGGGGQETQYF. For the CDR3, the DNA is TGTGCCAGCAGCCCGCGCGGCGGGGGGGGCCAAGAGACCCAGTACTTC. The whole variable domain, remainder taken from reference TRBV7-3 and TRBJ2-5, is GAGVSQTPSNKVTEKGKYVELRCDPISGHTALYWYRQSLGQGPEFLIYFQGTGAADDSGLPNDRFFAVRPEGSVSTLKIQRTERGDSAVYLCASSPRGGGGQETQYFGPGTRLLVL.

This clonotype was recorded at least ten times. The chain has TRBV20-1 and TRBJ2-3, with 8 bases that match TRBD2. With V trimmed by 1 base and J by 4 bases, 13 bases remained unmatched. The CDR3 extends over 17 amino acids. From germline, CDR1 is DFQATT and CDR2 SNEGSKA (reference sequence). The CDR3 region is CSARGSRGGSIADTQYF. The CDR3 coding sequence is TGCAGTGCTAGAGGGAGTCGGGGGGGTAGTATTGCAGATACGCAGTATTTT.

There are many counts of this clonotype. The chain joins TRBV5-6 to TRBJ2-7; D not resolved. Germline V CDR1 and CDR2: SGHDT, YYEEEE. This CDR3 is 15 amino acids long. V lost 4 bases and J lost 4, with 18 bases in between. The CDR3 reads CASSLRRQRVYEQYF. CDR3 nucleotide sequence: TGTGCCAGCAGCCTGAGAAGACAAAGAGTATACGAGCAGTACTTC.

This clonotype was seen many times. The rearrangement links TRBV7-2 to TRBJ1-2, with 10 bases aligning to TRBD1. CDR1 is SGHTA and CDR2 is FQGNSA in the germline V gene. V lost 5 bases to trimming and J lost 3 bases; unmatched junction nucleotides: 9. There are 16 residues in the CDR3. CDR3 sequence: CASSDPGTGDYYGYTF. The CDR3 nucleotides are TGTGCCAGCAGCGACCCCGGGACAGGGGATTACTATGGCTACACCTTC.

About this clonotype: Given a much more abundant clone one base away, this may be a read error. This chain uses TRBV27 with TRBJ2-7, with unresolved D. Trimming stripped 6 bases from V and 0 bases from J, with 9 bases between. Germline V lookup: CDR1 MNHEY, CDR2 SMNVEV (reference sequence). There are 13 residues in the CDR3. As DNA, the CDR3 is TGTGCCAGCAGGTTTATGAGCTCCTACGAGCAGTACTTC. Amino acid sequence: CASRFMSSYEQYF.

V usage is TRBV6-6 and J usage is TRBJ2-5; D is possibly TRBD2 (6 bases). In germline, CDR1 is MNHNY, CDR2 SVGAGI (reference sequence). The CDR3 length is 14 residues. V lost 2 bases and J lost 2, with 9 bases in between. CDR3 residues: CASSYVRDQETQYF. CDR3 bases: TGTGCCAGCAGTTACGTGCGGGATCAAGAGACCCAGTACTTC.

There are a few counts of this clonotype. The V and J genes are TRBV20-1 and TRBJ1-5; D is undetermined. V was trimmed by 0 bases and J by 2 bases, leaving 14 bases between them. The CDR3 sequence is 16 residues long. Germline V gives CDR1 DFQATT, CDR2 SNEGSKA (reference sequence). CDR3 sequence reads: CSARDRREPRNQPQHF. DNA for the CDR3: TGCAGTGCTAGAGATCGTAGAGAACCACGCAATCAGCCCCAGCATTTT.

This clonotype was counted ten times or more. The gene calls are TRBV7-2 and TRBJ1-2; D uncertain. This CDR3 contains 14 residues. V was shortened by 1 base and J by 5 bases, with 11 bases between the two germline ends. Germline assignment: CDR1 SGHTA and CDR2 FQGNSA. The chain's CDR3 is CASSLERRKYGYTF. The CDR3 coding sequence is TGTGCCAGCAGCTTAGAGAGGAGAAAATATGGCTACACCTTC.

Remarks on this clonotype: This may stem from a read error, because a much larger clone lies one nucleotide away. The V and J genes are TRBV20-1 and TRBJ1-5, with 12 bases that match TRBD1. The CDR3 loop spans 16 amino acids. Germline V lookup: CDR1 DFQATT, CDR2 SNEGSKA (reference sequence). V lost 2 bases, J lost 3 bases, and 5 bases stayed unmatched. The CDR3 is CSARPGQGALNQPQHF. CDR3 in DNA: TGCAGTGCTAGACCGGGACAGGGGGCCCTCAATCAGCCCCAGCATTTT.

The chain couples TRBV20-1 to TRBJ2-1; no definite D call. This CDR3 is built from 14 residues. CDR1 DFQATT and CDR2 SNEGSKA come from the germline V gene (reference sequence). The V and J ends lost 1 base and 3 bases respectively, with 10 bases between them. CDR3 sequence reads: CSARVTGLYNEQFF. CDR3 nucleotide sequence: TGCAGTGCTAGAGTGACGGGTCTCTACAATGAGCAGTTCTTC.

This clonotype showed up many times. V usage is TRBV5-1 and J usage is TRBJ2-1, with 8 bases aligning to TRBD2. CDR3 length equals 16 residues. J gave up 1 base and V 5 bases, and 8 bases lay outside the gene matches. Looked up from germline, CDR1 is SGHRS and CDR2 is YFSETQ. CDR3 region: CASSTGGARSYNEQFF. The CDR3 DNA is TGCGCCAGCAGTACGGGGGGGGCGAGGTCCTACAATGAGCAGTTCTTC. The entire variable domain, with the rest obtained from reference TRBV5-1 and TRBJ2-1, is as follows: KAGVTQTPRYLIKTRGQQVTLSCSPISGHRSVSWYQQTPGQGLQFLFEYFSETQRNKGNFPGRFSGRQFSNSRSEMNVSTLELGDSALYLCASSTGGARSYNEQFFGPGTRLTVL.

The chain joins TRBV18 to TRBJ2-3, with D possibly TRBD1 on 5 matching bases. Per the germline V gene, CDR1 is KGHSH and CDR2 is LQKENI. Trimming shortened V by 4 bases and J by 2 bases, and 10 bases separated the two germline ends. The CDR3 consists of 14 residues. CDR3 loop: CASSLRQNTDTQYF. The CDR3 nucleotides read TGTGCCAGCTCACTACGACAGAACACAGATACGCAGTATTTT.

The chain couples TRBV5-5 to TRBJ2-7; weak D call: TRBD1 (5 bases). Germline V gene data show CDR1 as SGHKS and CDR2 as YYEKEE (reference sequence). V was trimmed by 4 bases and J by 7 bases, leaving 24 bases between them. The CDR3 runs 16 residues. CDR3 nucleotide sequence: TGTGCCAGCAGCGAAAGGGGTACACCCTTTGACAATGAGCAGTACTTC. Translating gives CASSERGTPFDNEQYF.

The sample holds a few counts of this clonotype. CDR3 nucleotide sequence: TGTGCCACCAGTGATTTGGGACCGAGCGGGGGTAGCTCCTACAATGAGCAGTTCTTC. Its translation: CATSDLGPSGGSSYNEQFF. The chain recombines TRBV24-1 with TRBJ2-1, with 8 bases aligning to TRBD2. The CDR3 sequence is 19 residues long. The V segment lost 0 bases and the J segment 0 bases; nucleotides outside the gene matches: 9. Per germline, CDR1 KGHDR and CDR2 SFDVKD.

This clonotype was found a few times. The chain links TRBV12-3 or TRBV12-4 to TRBJ2-1; maybe TRBD1 (6 bases). The CDR3 loop spans 15 amino acids. V was cut by 3 bases and J by 5 bases, with 14 bases left in between. CDR3 residues: CASSLGAGTHNEQFF. CDR3 sequence (DNA): TGTGCCAGCAGTTTGGGGGCCGGGACCCACAATGAGCAGTTCTTC.